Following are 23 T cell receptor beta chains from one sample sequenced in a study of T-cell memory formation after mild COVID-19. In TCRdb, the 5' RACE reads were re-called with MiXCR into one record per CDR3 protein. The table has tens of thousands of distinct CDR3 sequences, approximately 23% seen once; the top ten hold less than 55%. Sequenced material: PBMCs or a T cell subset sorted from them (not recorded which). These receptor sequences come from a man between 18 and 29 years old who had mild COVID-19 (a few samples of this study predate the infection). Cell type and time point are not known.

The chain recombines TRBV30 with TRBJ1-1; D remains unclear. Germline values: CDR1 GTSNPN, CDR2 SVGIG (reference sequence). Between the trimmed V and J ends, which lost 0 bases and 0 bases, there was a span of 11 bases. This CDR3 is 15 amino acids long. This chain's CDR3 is CAWSVGVIMNTEAFF. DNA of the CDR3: TGTGCCTGGAGTGTGGGTGTGATCATGAACACTGAAGCTTTCTTT.

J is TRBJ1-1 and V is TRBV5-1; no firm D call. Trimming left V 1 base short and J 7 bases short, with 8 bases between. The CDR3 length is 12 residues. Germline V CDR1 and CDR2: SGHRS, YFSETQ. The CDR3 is CASSLRRDEAFF. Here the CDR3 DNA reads TGCGCCAGCAGCTTGAGGAGGGATGAAGCTTTCTTT. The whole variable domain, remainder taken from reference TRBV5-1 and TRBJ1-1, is KAGVTQTPRYLIKTRGQQVTLSCSPISGHRSVSWYQQTPGQGLQFLFEYFSETQRNKGNFPGRFSGRQFSNSRSEMNVSTLELGDSALYLCASSLRRDEAFFGQGTRLTVV.

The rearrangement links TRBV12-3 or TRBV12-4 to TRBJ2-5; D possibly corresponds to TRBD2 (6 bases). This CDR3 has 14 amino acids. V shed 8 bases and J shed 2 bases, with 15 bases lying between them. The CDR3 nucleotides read TGTGCCAGCGGGAGAGGCGGAGGGCAAGAGACCCAGTACTTC. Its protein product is CASGRGGGQETQYF.

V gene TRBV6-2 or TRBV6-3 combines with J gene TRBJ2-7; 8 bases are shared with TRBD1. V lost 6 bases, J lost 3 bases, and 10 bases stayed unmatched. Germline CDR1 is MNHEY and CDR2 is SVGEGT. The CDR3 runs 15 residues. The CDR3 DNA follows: TGTGCCAGCAGCCTCATGAGACAGGGGAGCTACGAGCAGTACTTC. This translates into CASSLMRQGSYEQYF.

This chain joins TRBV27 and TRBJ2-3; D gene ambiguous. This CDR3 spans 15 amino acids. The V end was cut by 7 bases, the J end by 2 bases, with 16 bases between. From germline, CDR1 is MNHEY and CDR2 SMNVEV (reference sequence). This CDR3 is CASTAAPFHTDTQYF. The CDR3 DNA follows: TGTGCCAGCACCGCGGCCCCTTTTCACACAGATACGCAGTATTTT.

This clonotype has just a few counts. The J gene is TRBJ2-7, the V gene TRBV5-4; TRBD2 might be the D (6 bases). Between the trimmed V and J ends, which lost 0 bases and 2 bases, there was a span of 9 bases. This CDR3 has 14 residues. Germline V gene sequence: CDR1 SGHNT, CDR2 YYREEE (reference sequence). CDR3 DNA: TGTGCCAGCAGCTTGGCCCCGGGGGCCTACGAGCAGTACGTC. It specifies CASSLAPGAYEQYV.

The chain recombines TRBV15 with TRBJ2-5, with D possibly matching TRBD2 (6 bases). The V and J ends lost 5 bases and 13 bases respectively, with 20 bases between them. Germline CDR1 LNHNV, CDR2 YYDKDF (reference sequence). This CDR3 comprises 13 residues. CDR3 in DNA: TGTGCCACCAGCGGAGGGTCTCCGGACCCCCTGTACTTC. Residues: CATSGGSPDPLYF.

CDR3 nucleotides: TGTGCCAGCAGCTTCACGGATAATGAGCAGTTCTTC. This gives the protein CASSFTDNEQFF. The chain combines TRBV7-3 with TRBJ2-1; D not resolved. The CDR3 contains 12 residues. Germline values: CDR1 SGHTA, CDR2 FQGTGA. The V and J ends lost 3 bases and 7 bases respectively, with 7 bases between them.

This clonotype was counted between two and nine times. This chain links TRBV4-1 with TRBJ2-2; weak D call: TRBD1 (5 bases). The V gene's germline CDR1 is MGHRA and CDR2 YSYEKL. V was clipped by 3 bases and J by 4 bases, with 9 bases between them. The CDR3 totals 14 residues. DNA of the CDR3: TGCGCCAGCAGCCAGGACACCCTCACCGGGGAGCTGTTTTTT. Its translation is CASSQDTLTGELFF.

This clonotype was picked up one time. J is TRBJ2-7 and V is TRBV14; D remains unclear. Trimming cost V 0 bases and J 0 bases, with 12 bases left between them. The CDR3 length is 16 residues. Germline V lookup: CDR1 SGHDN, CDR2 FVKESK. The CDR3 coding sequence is TGTGCCAGCAGCCAAGATCGTCCAGTTTACTCCTACGAGCAGTACTTC. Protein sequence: CASSQDRPVYSYEQYF.

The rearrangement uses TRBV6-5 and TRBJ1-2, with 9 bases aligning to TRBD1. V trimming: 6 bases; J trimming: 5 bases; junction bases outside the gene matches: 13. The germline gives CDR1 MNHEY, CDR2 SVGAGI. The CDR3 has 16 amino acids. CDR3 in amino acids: CASRLPGQGPGYGYTF. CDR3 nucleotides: TGTGCCAGCAGACTCCCGGGACAGGGTCCGGGGTATGGCTACACCTTC.

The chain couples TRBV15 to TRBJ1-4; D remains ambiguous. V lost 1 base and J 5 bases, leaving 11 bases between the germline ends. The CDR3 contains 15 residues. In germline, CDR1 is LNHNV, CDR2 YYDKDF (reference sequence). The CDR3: CATSRASLENEKLFF. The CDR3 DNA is TGTGCCACCAGCAGAGCGAGTCTCGAGAATGAAAAACTGTTTTTT.

CDR3 amino acids: CSVMRLEQAYEQYF. The CDR3 DNA follows: TGCAGCGTCATGAGACTGGAGCAAGCCTACGAGCAGTACTTC. The chain has TRBV29-1 and TRBJ2-7; D is unclear. Germline CDR1 and CDR2: SQVTM and ANQGSEA. The V end lost 6 bases, the J end lost 2 bases, and 17 bases lay between the germline ends. The length of the CDR3 is 14 residues.

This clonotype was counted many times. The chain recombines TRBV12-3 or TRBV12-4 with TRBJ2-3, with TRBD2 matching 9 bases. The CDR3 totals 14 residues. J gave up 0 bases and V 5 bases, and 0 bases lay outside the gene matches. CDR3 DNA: TGTGCCAGCAGTAGCGGGGGGAGCACAGATACGCAGTATTTT. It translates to CASSSGGSTDTQYF.

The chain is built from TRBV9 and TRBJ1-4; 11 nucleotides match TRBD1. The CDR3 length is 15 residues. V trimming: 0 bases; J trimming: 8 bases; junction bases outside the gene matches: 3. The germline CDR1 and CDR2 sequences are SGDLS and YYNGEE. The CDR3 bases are TGTGCCAGCAGCGTAGAAGGGACAGGGGGAGAAAAACTGTTTTTT. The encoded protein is CASSVEGTGGEKLFF.

As DNA, the CDR3 is TGTGCCAGCAGTTACTCCACGACTCTAGCGGGGGGATACTACAATGAGCAGTTCTTC. Amino acid sequence: CASSYSTTLAGGYYNEQFF. V gene TRBV6-2 or TRBV6-3 combines with J gene TRBJ2-1, with TRBD2 identical over 11 bases. Germline trimming cut 0 bases from V and 3 bases from J; bases unmatched to any gene: 10. This CDR3 spans 19 amino acids. Looked up from germline, CDR1 is MNHEY and CDR2 is SVGEGT.

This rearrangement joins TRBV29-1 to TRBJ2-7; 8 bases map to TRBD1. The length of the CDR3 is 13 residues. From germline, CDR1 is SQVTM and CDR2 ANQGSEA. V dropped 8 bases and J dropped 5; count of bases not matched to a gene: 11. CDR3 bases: TGCAGCTTTCGACCAGGGGGCATAGACGAGCAGTACTTC. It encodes CSFRPGGIDEQYF.

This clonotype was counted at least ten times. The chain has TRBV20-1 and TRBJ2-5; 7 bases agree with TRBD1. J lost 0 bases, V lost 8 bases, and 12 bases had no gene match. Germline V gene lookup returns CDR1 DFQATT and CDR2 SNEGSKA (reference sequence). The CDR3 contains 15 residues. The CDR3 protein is CSPARDSWYQETQYF. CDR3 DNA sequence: TGCAGTCCAGCCCGGGACAGTTGGTACCAAGAGACCCAGTACTTC.

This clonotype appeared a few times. CDR3 residues: CASSASWGTGVDEQFF. In DNA, the CDR3 is TGCGCCAGCAGCGCCAGTTGGGGGACAGGGGTAGATGAGCAGTTCTTC. This rearrangement joins TRBV4-3 to TRBJ2-1; 10 nucleotides line up with TRBD1. The CDR3 spans 16 residues. The germline CDR1 and CDR2 sequences are LGHNA and YSLEER. V lost 5 bases and J lost 8; bases outside the gene matches: 12.

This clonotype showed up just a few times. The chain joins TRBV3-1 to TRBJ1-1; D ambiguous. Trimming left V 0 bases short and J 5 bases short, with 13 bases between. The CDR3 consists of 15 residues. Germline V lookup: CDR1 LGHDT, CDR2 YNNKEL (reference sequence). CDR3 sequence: CASSQDVRISTEAFF. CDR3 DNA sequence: TGTGCCAGCAGCCAAGATGTCAGGATCTCGACTGAAGCTTTCTTT.

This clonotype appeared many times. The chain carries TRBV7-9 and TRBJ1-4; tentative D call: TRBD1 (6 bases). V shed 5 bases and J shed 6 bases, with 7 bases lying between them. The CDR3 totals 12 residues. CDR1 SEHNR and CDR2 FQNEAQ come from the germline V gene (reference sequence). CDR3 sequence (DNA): TGTGCCAGCAGCCGGACAGATGAAAAACTGTTTTTT. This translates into CASSRTDEKLFF.

The CDR3 DNA follows: TGTGCCAGCAGCAACGACTATCTCGAGCAGTACTTC. Its translation is CASSNDYLEQYF. This sequence joins TRBV5-6 and TRBJ2-7; a weak D match, TRBD2 (5 bases). Trimming took 4 bases from V and 6 from J, leaving 11 bases between them. From germline, CDR1 is SGHDT and CDR2 YYEEEE. The CDR3 sequence is 12 residues long.

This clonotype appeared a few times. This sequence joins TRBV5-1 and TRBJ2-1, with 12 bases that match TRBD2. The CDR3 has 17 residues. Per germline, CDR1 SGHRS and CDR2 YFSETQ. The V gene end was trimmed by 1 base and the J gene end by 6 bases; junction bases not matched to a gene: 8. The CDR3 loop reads CASSLPSGGANSNEQFF. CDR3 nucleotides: TGCGCCAGCAGCTTGCCTAGCGGGGGGGCTAATAGCAATGAGCAGTTCTTC.